These 27 T cell receptor beta chains came from one sample sequenced in a study of T cells in narcolepsy. Profiling relied on immunoSEQ multiplex PCR, and the TCRdb table lists in-frame clones only, not all of them. Here the sample spans 20,000 to 25,000 clones, approximately 84% being singletons. Sequencing used CD45RA- memory CD4+ T cells from PBMCs. The receptors originated from a human donor with narcolepsy.

The V gene is TRBV2, the J gene TRBJ2-5, with D possibly matching TRBD1 (6 bases). Germline V gene lookup returns CDR1 SNHLY and CDR2 FYNNEI. CDR3 length: 11 residues. The ends were cut back, 6 bases at V and 7 bases at J, with 9 bases in the middle. CDR3: CASSPGVTQYF. CDR3 DNA sequence: TGTGCCAGCAGCCCAGGGGTGACCCAGTACTTC.

The rearrangement links TRBV6-5 to TRBJ2-3, with 7 bases fitting TRBD2. The CDR3 is made up of 15 amino acids. After removal of 4 bases from V and 4 bases from J, the junction contained 8 bases not matched to a gene. Germline V CDR1 and CDR2: MNHEY, SVGAGI. The CDR3 is CASSFSGSNADTQYF. Written as DNA, the CDR3 is TGTGCCAGCAGTTTTAGCGGGTCCAATGCAGATACGCAGTATTTT.

V gene TRBV28 combines with J gene TRBJ2-2; D possibly matches TRBD1 or TRBD2 (5 bases each). The CDR3 is made up of 15 amino acids. The V gene lost 7 bases and the J gene lost 5 bases, with 17 bases spanning the gap. CDR1 is MDHEN, CDR2 SYDVKM, per germline. CDR3 sequence (DNA): TGTGCCAGCACCCGGAAAAATTGGGGGACCGGGGAGCTGTTTTTT. Translating gives CASTRKNWGTGELFF.

The J gene is TRBJ2-3, the V gene TRBV5-4; TRBD2 is a possible D gene (5 bases). V was shortened by 0 bases and J by 2 bases, with 13 bases between the two germline ends. This CDR3 contains 16 residues. The germline CDR1 and CDR2 sequences are SGHNT and YYREEE (reference sequence). CDR3 sequence (DNA): TGTGCCAGCAGCTTGGAGCCCCCAGCGGTCACAGATACGCAGTATTTT. Protein sequence: CASSLEPPAVTDTQYF.

The chain carries TRBV11-2 and TRBJ2-3, with a tentative D call TRBD2 (5 bases). This CDR3 region has 13 residues. V lost 7 bases and J 4 bases, leaving 12 bases between the germline ends. The germline gives CDR1 SGHAT, CDR2 FQNNGV. The DNA for the CDR3 is TGTGCCAGCAACTCGGAGGTCCCAGATACGCAGTATTTT. It yields the protein CASNSEVPDTQYF.

This rearrangement joins TRBV5-8 to TRBJ1-1; 10 bases match TRBD1. Germline V gene data show CDR1 as SGHTS and CDR2 as YDEGEE. The CDR3 runs 15 residues. J was trimmed by 1 base and V by 4 bases; bases with no gene match: 4. CDR3 in DNA: TGTGCCAGCAGCACATGGGACAGGGGGAACACTGAAGCTTTCTTT. Amino acids: CASSTWDRGNTEAFF.

Turning to this clone: One end of the junction varies from germline; a read error may be responsible. The J gene is TRBJ2-3, the V gene TRBV28; maybe TRBD1 (6 bases). The germline CDR1 and CDR2 sequences are MDHEN and SYDVKM. This CDR3 spans 14 amino acids. The CDR3 DNA is TGTGGCAGCATTCCGAGACAGGACACAGATACGCAGTATTTT. Amino acids: CGSIPRQDTDTQYF.

This sequence joins TRBV6-5 and TRBJ1-3; D remains unclear. The germline gives CDR1 MNHEY, CDR2 SVGAGI. CDR3 length equals 14 residues. The germline V and J ends were trimmed by 5 bases and 1 base, with 9 bases remaining between them. This CDR3 is CASSEIQSGNTIYF. As DNA, the CDR3 is TGTGCCAGCAGTGAAATACAGTCTGGAAACACCATATATTTT.

The gene calls are TRBV9 and TRBJ2-1, with TRBD2 identical over 13 bases. This CDR3 region has 18 residues. Germline CDR1 reads SGDLS; CDR2 reads YYNGEE. The J segment lost 8 bases and the V segment lost 0 bases, leaving 11 bases of the junction unmatched. In nucleotides, the CDR3 is TGTGCCAGCAGCGTAGCCCCAGGGGGACTAGCGGGAAAGGATGAGCAGTTCTTC. Protein sequence: CASSVAPGGLAGKDEQFF.

This clone was observed a few times. At one end the junction does not follow the germline gene, possibly because of a read error. This sequence joins TRBV29-1 and TRBJ2-1; D may match TRBD1 or TRBD2 (5 bases each). The CDR3 has 15 amino acids. Germline V gene data show CDR1 as SQVTM and CDR2 as ANQGSEA. Written as DNA, the CDR3 is TGCAGCTTTGAATGGGACGGGCACTCCTACAATGAGCAGTTCTTC. Translation: CSFEWDGHSYNEQFF.

This clone was found once. The CDR3 DNA sequence: TGTGCCAGCAGCTCCTCCGGGCGGGTGACCCAGTACTTC. It specifies CASSSSGRVTQYF. The chain recombines TRBV7-2 with TRBJ2-5, with D possibly being TRBD2 (5 bases). Germline CDR1 SGHTA, CDR2 FQGNSA. The V and J ends lost 4 bases and 7 bases respectively, with 13 bases between them. This CDR3 comprises 13 residues. The full variable domain, rest sourced from reference TRBV7-2 and TRBJ2-5, is GAGVSQSPSNKVTEKGKDVELRCDPISGHTALYWYRQSLGQGLEFLIYFQGNSAPDKSGLPSDRFSAERTGGSVSTLTIQRTQQEDSAVYLCASSSSGRVTQYFGPGTRLLVL.

J is TRBJ1-1 and V is TRBV19; D is possibly TRBD1 (5 bases). The CDR3 has 19 amino acids. Germline CDR1 and CDR2: LNHDA and SQIVND (reference sequence). V lost 2 bases and J 1 base, leaving 23 bases between the germline ends. CDR3 bases: TGTGCCAGTAGTATATCAACTGTCCTGTCCAGGGATGGGAACACTGAAGCTTTCTTT. Encoded protein: CASSISTVLSRDGNTEAFF.

CDR3 bases: TGTGCCAGCAGCGGGACAGGGACTCGGTACGAGCAGTACTTC. Protein sequence: CASSGTGTRYEQYF. The chain uses TRBV28 and TRBJ2-7, with TRBD1 matching 9 bases. Trimming at V came to 6 bases and at J to 4 bases, leaving 7 bases not matched to a gene. The CDR3 consists of 14 residues. Germline V gives CDR1 MDHEN, CDR2 SYDVKM.

J is TRBJ2-2 and V is TRBV2, with D tentatively TRBD2 (6 bases). Per the germline V gene, CDR1 is SNHLY and CDR2 is FYNNEI. V lost 5 bases, J lost 9 bases, and 16 bases lay in between. This CDR3 spans 14 amino acids. The CDR3 reads CASSRDLQGWELFF. The DNA of the CDR3 is TGTGCCAGCAGTCGGGACTTGCAGGGTTGGGAGCTGTTTTTT.

The genes are TRBV11-2 and TRBJ2-7, with D possibly matching TRBD2 (6 bases). V lost 0 bases and J 7 bases, leaving 13 bases between the germline ends. The CDR3 contains 14 residues. Germline assignment: CDR1 SGHAT and CDR2 FQNNGV. CDR3 amino acids: CASSLDLPGGEQYF. Here the CDR3 DNA reads TGTGCCAGCAGCTTAGATCTTCCCGGAGGGGAGCAGTACTTC.

The CDR3 region is CASSLTGRDRWFF. The CDR3 bases are TGTGCCAGCAGTTTGACAGGGCGGGACCGTTGGTTCTTC. V usage is TRBV28 and J usage is TRBJ2-1; D may be TRBD1 (7 bases). The V end was cut by 3 bases, the J end by 15 bases, with 18 bases between. Germline lookup yields CDR1 MDHEN and CDR2 SYDVKM. The CDR3 spans 13 residues.

The gene calls are TRBV19 and TRBJ1-5, with 9 nucleotides matching TRBD1. The V and J ends lost 5 bases and 0 bases, in that order; junction bases with no gene match: 8. The CDR3 has 17 residues. Germline V gene lookup returns CDR1 LNHDA and CDR2 SQIVND (reference sequence). This CDR3 is CASSERQGGHSNQPQHF. CDR3 nucleotides: TGTGCCAGTAGTGAGAGACAGGGGGGTCATAGCAATCAGCCCCAGCATTTT.

This chain uses TRBV11-2 with TRBJ1-3, with no clear D. Germline V gives CDR1 SGHAT, CDR2 FQNNGV. The CDR3 sequence is 16 residues long. V was pared by 3 bases and J by 0 bases, with 12 bases between. The chain's CDR3 is CASSFSAGRSGNTIYF. The DNA for the CDR3 is TGTGCCAGCAGCTTTTCCGCAGGCCGCTCTGGAAACACCATATATTTT.

The V call is TRBV5-4, the J call TRBJ2-1; TRBD2 aligns across 9 bases. CDR3 size: 15 residues. Germline V gene data show CDR1 as SGHNT and CDR2 as YYREEE (reference sequence). V gave up 0 bases and J gave up 6 bases; unmatched junction bases: 4. The DNA of the CDR3 is TGTGCCAGCAGCTTGGAGGCGGGAGGGCCCAATGAGCAGTTCTTC. It encodes CASSLEAGGPNEQFF.

This clone was observed a few times. The chain uses TRBV28 and TRBJ1-4; maybe TRBD1 (6 bases). Trimming pared 10 bases from V and 7 bases from J, leaving 22 bases between. The length of the CDR3 is 15 residues. Germline V lookup: CDR1 MDHEN, CDR2 SYDVKM. The DNA for the CDR3 is TGTGCCATCTCCGAGGCGGGGGGCTCCAGTGAAAAACTGTTTTTT. It specifies CAISEAGGSSEKLFF.

This rearrangement joins TRBV2 to TRBJ2-2; D unclear. In germline, CDR1 is SNHLY, CDR2 FYNNEI. The V end was cut by 5 bases, the J end by 0 bases, with 13 bases between. The CDR3 spans 16 residues. The CDR3 DNA sequence: TGTGCCAGCAGTCGTCTCCGGGCCCCGAACACCGGGGAGCTGTTTTTT. Its protein product is CASSRLRAPNTGELFF. The entire variable domain, with the rest obtained from reference TRBV2 and TRBJ2-2, is as follows: EPEVTQTPSHQVTQMGQEVILRCVPISNHLYFYWYRQILGQKVEFLVSFYNNEISEKSEIFDDQFSVERPDGSNFTLKIRSTKLEDSAMYFCASSRLRAPNTGELFFGEGSRLTVL.

The chain uses TRBV5-6 and TRBJ1-5; D is perhaps TRBD1 (5 bases). The CDR3 spans 15 residues. With 4 bases removed from V and 4 bases from J, the gap between germline ends came to 15 bases. Per the germline V gene, CDR1 is SGHDT and CDR2 is YYEEEE. CDR3 in DNA: TGTGCCAGCAGCAGCCAGGGATGGGATAATCAGCCCCAGCATTTT. Translation: CASSSQGWDNQPQHF.

The chain joins TRBV4-3 to TRBJ1-5, with no clear D. Trimming stripped 0 bases from V and 7 bases from J, with 13 bases between. Germline assignment: CDR1 LGHNA and CDR2 YSLEER. CDR3 length: 15 residues. The CDR3 nucleotides read TGCGCCAGCAGCCAAGATTATGAAGGGAGGCAGCCCCAGCATTTT. Its translation is CASSQDYEGRQPQHF.

The CDR3 region is CASSPSDRVFNSNQPQHF. CDR3 coding DNA: TGTGCCAGCTCACCATCCGACAGGGTATTCAATAGCAATCAGCCCCAGCATTTT. This rearrangement joins TRBV18 to TRBJ1-5, with 7 bases fitting TRBD1. V lost 2 bases and J lost 0; bases outside the gene matches: 10. The germline V gene encodes CDR1 KGHSH and CDR2 LQKENI. The CDR3 covers 18 residues.

V gene TRBV9 combines with J gene TRBJ2-6; 11 nucleotides agree with TRBD1. Germline V gives CDR1 SGDLS, CDR2 YYNGEE. CDR3 length: 17 amino acids. V lost 4 bases and J lost 2; bases outside the gene matches: 5. CDR3 sequence reads: CASSPQDRGPGANVLTF. The CDR3 DNA reads as TGTGCCAGCAGCCCCCAGGACAGGGGGCCTGGGGCCAACGTCCTGACTTTC. Full variable domain (rest looked up from reference TRBV9 and TRBJ2-6): DSGVTQTPKHLITATGQRVTLRCSPRSGDLSVYWYQQSLDQGLQFLIQYYNGEERAKGNILERFSAQQFPDLHSELNLSSLELGDSALYFCASSPQDRGPGANVLTFGAGSRLTVL.

The chain links TRBV28 to TRBJ2-5, with 8 bases that match TRBD2. Near its end, the DNA agrees better with TRBJ2-7, so the J call may be wrong. CDR3 length: 15 residues. Per the germline V gene, CDR1 is MDHEN and CDR2 is SYDVKM. This CDR3 is CASRFLAGRNYEQYF. The CDR3 DNA follows: TGTGCCAGCAGGTTTTTAGCGGGACGAAACTACGAGCAGTACTTC.

V and J are TRBV6-5 and TRBJ2-1, with TRBD2 matching over 15 bases. Unmatched junction bases numbered 7, after V lost 4 bases and J lost 9 bases. The CDR3 has 16 residues. Germline loops: CDR1 MNHEY, CDR2 SVGAGI. DNA for the CDR3: TGTGCCAGCAGTTCCCCCGGGACTAGCGGGAGGAGTGAGCAGTTCTTC. Its protein product is CASSSPGTSGRSEQFF.